These 24 T cell receptor beta chains share one sample of origin, sequenced in a study of T cell responses to AZD1222 COVID-19 vaccine. Clones were read by immunoSEQ multiplex PCR, and TCRdb kept only the in-frame ones, dropping some. The data contain 150,000 to 200,000 clones, around 88% of them seen just once; the ten biggest clones take up under 14%. Specimen: peripheral blood, collected 28 days after the second AZD1222 dose. The receptors shown here come from an adult who received the AZD1222 COVID-19 vaccine.

This chain connects TRBV11-2 to TRBJ1-1; D remains unclear. CDR1 and CDR2 from the germline V gene are SGHAT and FQNNGV. Trimming cost V 6 bases and J 3 bases, with 11 bases left between them. This CDR3 region has 13 residues. CDR3 nucleotide sequence: TGTGCCAGCAGTCCCCGGCCCTACACTGAAGCTTTCTTT. This sequence encodes CASSPRPYTEAFF. The whole variable domain, remainder taken from reference TRBV11-2 and TRBJ1-1, is EAGVAQSPRYKIIEKRQSVAFWCNPISGHATLYWYQQILGQGPKLLIQFQNNGVVDDSQLPKDRFSAERLKGVDSTLKIQPAKLEDSAVYLCASSPRPYTEAFFGQGTRLTVV.

V gene TRBV28 combines with J gene TRBJ1-5; tentative D call: TRBD1 (6 bases). Per germline, CDR1 MDHEN and CDR2 SYDVKM. CDR3 length equals 15 residues. The V end lost 6 bases, the J end lost 4 bases, and 16 bases lay between the germline ends. The CDR3 protein is CASRGTGRVNQPQHF. The CDR3 DNA is TGTGCCAGCAGGGGAACAGGGCGGGTGAATCAGCCCCAGCATTTT.

The sample holds one count of this clone. The chain has TRBV28 and TRBJ2-2, with D perhaps matching TRBD2 (6 bases). Germline V CDR1 and CDR2: MDHEN, SYDVKM. CDR3 length: 14 amino acids. The V gene lost 8 bases and the J gene lost 0 bases, with 10 bases spanning the gap. The DNA for the CDR3 is TGTGCCAGCGCGGGACGGCCGAACACCGGGGAGCTGTTTTTT. Translated, it gives CASAGRPNTGELFF.

This chain links TRBV29-1 with TRBJ2-7; 11 positions agree with TRBD1. V trimming: 3 bases; J trimming: 6 bases; junction bases outside the gene matches: 4. The length of the CDR3 is 13 residues. Germline CDR1 reads SQVTM; CDR2 reads ANQGSEA. The CDR3 reads CSVDYGTGGEQYF. The CDR3 nucleotides are TGCAGCGTTGATTATGGGACAGGGGGCGAGCAGTACTTC.

In its sample, this clone was seen once. The chain recombines TRBV19 with TRBJ1-1; D gene ambiguous. The ends were cut back, 5 bases at V and 7 bases at J, with 14 bases in the middle. The V gene's germline CDR1 is LNHDA and CDR2 SQIVND (reference sequence). CDR3 length equals 13 residues. CDR3 amino acids: CASSPTRQSEAFF. As DNA, the CDR3 is TGTGCCAGTAGTCCCACCCGACAAAGTGAAGCTTTCTTT.

The CDR3 region has the DNA TGTGCCAGCAGCTTCAGCGGATCACCCTACGAGCAGTACTTC. Translating it yields CASSFSGSPYEQYF. The chain recombines TRBV5-6 with TRBJ2-7, with D perhaps TRBD2 (5 bases). CDR1 and CDR2 from the germline V gene are SGHDT and YYEEEE. Trimming pared 2 bases from V and 2 bases from J, leaving 11 bases between. The length of the CDR3 is 14 residues.

The chain is built from TRBV12-3 or TRBV12-4 and TRBJ2-1; 8 nucleotides line up with TRBD1. The CDR3 length is 13 residues. Losses at the gene ends were 6 bases for V and 4 bases for J; bases not matched to a gene: 2. The chain's CDR3 is CASSDRGYNEQFF. CDR3 nucleotides: TGTGCCAGCAGCGACAGGGGTTACAATGAGCAGTTCTTC.

The V call is TRBV6-5, the J call TRBJ1-5; unclear D gene. The length of the CDR3 is 14 residues. CDR1 and CDR2 from the germline V gene are MNHEY and SVGAGI. Trimming removed 5 bases at V and 0 bases at J, with 8 bases between. Written as DNA, the CDR3 is TGTGCCAGCAGTCGACGGAATAGCAATCAGCCCCAGCATTTT. Its protein is CASSRRNSNQPQHF.

This clone appeared a single time. V gene TRBV19 combines with J gene TRBJ2-2, with 7 nucleotides matching TRBD2. V trimming: 7 bases; J trimming: 0 bases; junction bases outside the gene matches: 2. The CDR3 loop spans 14 amino acids. The germline gives CDR1 LNHDA, CDR2 SQIVND (reference sequence). Here the CDR3 reads CASTSGSNTGELFF. The CDR3, as DNA: TGTGCCAGTACTAGCGGCTCGAACACCGGGGAGCTGTTTTTT.

This rearrangement joins TRBV7-9 to TRBJ2-3; the D gene is possibly TRBD2 (5 bases). V lost 5 bases and J lost 1, with 16 bases in between. CDR1 is SEHNR, CDR2 FQNEAQ, per germline (reference sequence). CDR3 length equals 16 residues. The CDR3 coding sequence is TGTGCCAGCAGCCCCGGGGTGGGGAGTGGCACAGATACGCAGTATTTT. Protein product: CASSPGVGSGTDTQYF. The full variable domain, rest sourced from reference TRBV7-9 and TRBJ2-3, is DTGVSQNPRHKITKRGQNVTFRCDPISEHNRLYWYRQTLGQGPEFLTYFQNEAQLEKSRLLSDRFSAERPKGSFSTLEIQRTEQGDSAMYLCASSPGVGSGTDTQYFGPGTRLTVL.

In the case of this clone: Other DNA sequences from this sample encode an identical CDR3 as well. The V call is TRBV7-6, the J call TRBJ2-7; D gene uncertain. Germline values: CDR1 SGHVS, CDR2 FNYEAQ. The ends were cut back, 0 bases at V and 7 bases at J, with 22 bases in the middle. This CDR3 is 17 amino acids long. The CDR3 nucleotides are TGTGCCAGCAGCTTAGCTGAAAACCCAACGCCGAGAGATGAGCAGTACTTC. Amino acids: CASSLAENPTPRDEQYF. The whole variable domain, remainder taken from reference TRBV7-6 and TRBJ2-7, is GAGVSQSPRYKVTKRGQDVALRCDPISGHVSLYWYRQALGQGPEFLTYFNYEAQQDKSGLPNDRFSAERPEGSISTLTIQRTEQRDSAMYRCASSLAENPTPRDEQYFGPGTRLTVT.

The V call is TRBV7-2, the J call TRBJ1-1, with 7 nucleotides matching TRBD1. Trimming at V came to 5 bases and at J to 2 bases, leaving 8 bases not matched to a gene. The CDR3 runs to 15 residues. Germline V CDR1 and CDR2: SGHTA, FQGNSA. CDR3 sequence (DNA): TGTGCCAGCAGCGGGAGGACAGGTATAAACACTGAAGCTTTCTTT. Translation gives CASSGRTGINTEAFF.

The genes are TRBV5-1 and TRBJ2-7; D might be TRBD1 or TRBD2, each matching 5 bases. The germline CDR1 and CDR2 sequences are SGHRS and YFSETQ. The CDR3 has 13 residues. Trimming pared 4 bases from V and 4 bases from J, leaving 12 bases between. The CDR3 region is CASSRDGVYEQYF. The CDR3 DNA reads as TGCGCCAGCAGCAGGGACGGAGTTTACGAGCAGTACTTC.

The gene calls are TRBV19 and TRBJ2-3; tentatively, D is TRBD2 (6 bases). Deletions cut 9 bases from V and 4 bases from J, with 17 bases between. CDR1 and CDR2 from the germline V gene are LNHDA and SQIVND (reference sequence). CDR3 length equals 14 residues. In DNA form, the CDR3 reads TGTGCCAGCACTTCGGGAGCCTCCCCAGATACGCAGTATTTT. Its translation is CASTSGASPDTQYF.

The chain recombines TRBV10-3 with TRBJ2-5, with TRBD1 matching 7 bases. The germline CDR1 and CDR2 sequences are ENHRY and SYGVKD. The CDR3 has 14 amino acids. V lost 0 bases, J lost 5 bases, and 3 bases stayed unmatched. This CDR3 is CAISESGGVETQYF. The CDR3 DNA reads as TGTGCCATCAGTGAGTCAGGGGGCGTCGAGACCCAGTACTTC.

The rearrangement uses TRBV27 and TRBJ2-1, with D perhaps being TRBD1 or TRBD2 (6 bases each). V lost 3 bases and J 4 bases, leaving 10 bases between the germline ends. Germline V gene data show CDR1 as MNHEY and CDR2 as SMNVEV (reference sequence). The CDR3 loop spans 14 amino acids. CDR3 nucleotides: TGTGCCAGCAGTTTTCGGGGGCTGTACAATGAGCAGTTCTTC. Its protein is CASSFRGLYNEQFF.

This clone was detected only once. V usage is TRBV4-3 and J usage is TRBJ2-1, with D unclear. The CDR3 contains 14 residues. Germline V lookup: CDR1 LGHNA, CDR2 YSLEER. Between the trimmed V and J ends, which lost 0 bases and 7 bases, there was a span of 10 bases. CDR3 in amino acids: CASSQEWGGNEQFF. The CDR3 bases are TGCGCCAGCAGCCAAGAGTGGGGTGGGAATGAGCAGTTCTTC.

The J gene is TRBJ2-7, the V gene TRBV19; possible D gene TRBD1, 6 bases. Deletions cut 2 bases from V and 3 bases from J, with 23 bases between. Germline loops: CDR1 LNHDA, CDR2 SQIVND (reference sequence). The CDR3 covers 18 residues. CDR3 nucleotide sequence: TGTGCCAGTAGTATAAGAGACAGGACCCAAGGGGTCTACTACGAGCAGTACTTC. This gives the protein CASSIRDRTQGVYYEQYF.

The rearrangement uses TRBV4-2 and TRBJ1-5; D perhaps matches TRBD1 (6 bases). The CDR3 has 16 residues. Trimming took off 0 bases at V and 4 bases at J, with 13 bases between the two ends. Germline-derived CDR1 and CDR2 are LGHNA and YNFKEQ. CDR3 amino acids: CASSQESRGPNQPQHF. The CDR3 coding sequence is TGTGCCAGCAGCCAAGAGTCCAGGGGACCTAATCAGCCCCAGCATTTT.

CDR3 residues: CASSQVWAETYEQYF. The CDR3 nucleotides read TGCGCCAGCAGCCAAGTGTGGGCAGAAACCTACGAGCAGTACTTC. This chain uses TRBV4-3 with TRBJ2-7; the D is unclear. Germline CDR1 is LGHNA and CDR2 is YSLEER. The CDR3 length is 15 residues. V lost 1 base and J lost 2, with 12 bases in between.

The chain combines TRBV6-2 or TRBV6-3 with TRBJ1-4; D unresolved. Trimming left V 5 bases short and J 5 bases short, with 6 bases between. This CDR3 is built from 12 residues. Per the germline V gene, CDR1 is MNHEY and CDR2 is SVGEGT. The CDR3 sequence: CASSQLNEKLFF. The CDR3 coding sequence is TGTGCCAGCAGTCAGCTAAATGAAAAACTGTTTTTT.

The chain combines TRBV3-1 (or the pseudogene TRBV3-2) with TRBJ2-5; D unclear. The CDR3 is 15 amino acids. With 3 bases removed from V and 4 bases from J, the gap between germline ends came to 15 bases. Germline lookup yields CDR1 LGHDT and CDR2 YNNKEL (reference sequence). Here the CDR3 DNA reads TGTGCCAGCAGCCAGCGAGTGGCCACGGCAGAGACCCAGTACTTC. This encodes CASSQRVATAETQYF.

The rearrangement joins TRBV19 to TRBJ2-3, with TRBD2 matching 10 bases. The germline V gene has CDR1 LNHDA and CDR2 SQIVND (reference sequence). CDR3 length: 18 amino acids. V lost 1 base to trimming and J lost 0 bases; unmatched junction nucleotides: 7. CDR3 amino acids: CASSIGPGLAFSTDTQYF. The CDR3, as DNA: TGTGCCAGTAGTATAGGTCCGGGACTAGCGTTTAGCACAGATACGCAGTATTTT.

The V gene is TRBV7-5, the J gene TRBJ1-6; TRBD1 is the table's D call, not checked against the DNA. TRBV7-5 is a known pseudogene. The CDR3 spans 15 residues. CDR3 amino acids: CARSQGQGLNSPLHF. The CDR3 bases are TGTGCCAGAAGCCAGGGACAGGGATTAAATTCACCCCTCCACTTT.